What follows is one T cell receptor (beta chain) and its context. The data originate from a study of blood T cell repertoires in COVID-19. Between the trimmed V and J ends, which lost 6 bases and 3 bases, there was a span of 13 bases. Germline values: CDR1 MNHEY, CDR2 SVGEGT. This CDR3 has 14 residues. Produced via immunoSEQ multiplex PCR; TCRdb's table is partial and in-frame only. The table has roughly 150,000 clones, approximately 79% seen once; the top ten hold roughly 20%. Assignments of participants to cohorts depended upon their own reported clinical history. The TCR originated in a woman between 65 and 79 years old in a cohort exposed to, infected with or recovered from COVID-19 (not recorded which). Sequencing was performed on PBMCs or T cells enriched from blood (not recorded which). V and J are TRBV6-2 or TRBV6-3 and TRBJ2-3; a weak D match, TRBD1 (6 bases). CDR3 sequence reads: CASSIQGLTDTQYF. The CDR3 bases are TGTGCCAGCAGCATACAGGGATTAACAGATACGCAGTATTTT.